Here is one TCR beta chain with its context. Its specificity is unknown. This sample was included in a study of T cells expressing NK-cell markers. As for the study in general: Each TCR beta repertoire originated in sorted T cells that were CD3+CD56+NKG2C+, CD3+CD56+NKG2C- or CD3+CD56-NKG2C+.

Generation of TCR beta cDNA was performed by 5'RACE template switching incorporating UMIs. For each CDR3 protein, TCRdb gives one entry from its re-call of the 5' RACE reads, without DNA. The sample table includes roughly 390,000 distinct CDR3 sequences. The CDR3 covers 15 residues. CDR1 DFQATT and CDR2 SNEGSKA come from the germline V gene (reference sequence). The study, taken as a whole, reports: Expanded NKG2C+ T cell clones had unclear HCMV specificity. Six or seven donors carried dominant NKG2C+ clonotypes that made up roughly 1.0-8% of their CD8+ T cells.

The rearrangement links TRBV20-1 to TRBJ2-3. Source material: blood T cells: a sorted CD56 or NKG2C T cell subset, CD4+ or CD8+ T cells, or bulk PBMC T cells (not recorded which). The receptor comes from a man aged 18-69 years in good health. CDR3 amino acids: CSAQPVFGNTDTQYF.